This TCR beta chain was sequenced for a study of T-cell memory formation after mild COVID-19. Whole-study results and caveats: Whether day 37 second-wave clones are SARS-CoV-2-specific was not confirmed. Day 15 to 85 contractors were CD4/CD8 balanced; later expanders leaned CD4+.

Germline CDR1 and CDR2: SGHVS and FQNEAQ. The CDR3 is 15 amino acids. V shed 3 bases and J 0 bases; nucleotides not matched to a gene: 5. This clonotype was counted a few times. Its antigen is not known. The 5'RACE method, run with constant-segment primers, produced TCR alpha and TCR beta cDNA libraries (carrying sample barcodes and UMIs). TCRdb processed the 5' RACE reads anew with MiXCR; each CDR3 protein has one entry. The sample holds about 81,000 distinct CDR3 sequences, nearly 25% seen once. The receptor was isolated from a man aged 18 to 30 who had mild COVID-19 (a few samples of this study predate the infection). Cell type and time point are not known. The genes are TRBV7-8 and TRBJ2-7; 7 bases map to TRBD1. Sequencing input: PBMCs or a T cell subset sorted from them (not recorded which). The CDR3 is CASSLGQWSSYEQYF. The CDR3 DNA is TGTGCCAGCAGCTTGGGACAGTGGAGCTCCTACGAGCAGTACTTC.